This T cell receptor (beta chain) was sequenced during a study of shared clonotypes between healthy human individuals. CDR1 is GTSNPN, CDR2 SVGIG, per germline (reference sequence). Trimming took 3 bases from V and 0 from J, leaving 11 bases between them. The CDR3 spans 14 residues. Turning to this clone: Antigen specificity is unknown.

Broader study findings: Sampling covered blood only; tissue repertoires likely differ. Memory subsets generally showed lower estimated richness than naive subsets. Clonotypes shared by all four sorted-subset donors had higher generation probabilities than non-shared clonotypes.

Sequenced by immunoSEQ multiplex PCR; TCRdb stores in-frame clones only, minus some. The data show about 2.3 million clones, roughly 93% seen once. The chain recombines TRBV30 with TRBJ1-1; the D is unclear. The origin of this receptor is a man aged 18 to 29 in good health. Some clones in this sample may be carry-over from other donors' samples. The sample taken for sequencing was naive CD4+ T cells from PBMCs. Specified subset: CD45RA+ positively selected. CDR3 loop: CAWSPGTLNTEAFF. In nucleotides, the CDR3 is TGTGCCTGGAGCCCTGGAACCTTGAACACTGAAGCTTTCTTT.